The 5 T cell receptor beta chains below were found in one sample sequenced in a study of cytomegalovirus exposure and HLA in healthy donors. Primers included in the PCR were 60 Vbeta and 13 Jbeta primers. The data were produced by immunoSEQ multiplex PCR, yet TCRdb's version contains in-frame clones alone and is incomplete. The table includes about 120,000 clones, about 80% detected once. The sequenced sample was PBMCs. The source is a woman between 55 and 75 years old in good health and CMV-seropositive.

Of note for this clone: This sample includes further DNA sequences coding for the same CDR3. The V call is TRBV7-8, the J call TRBJ1-5; D is possibly TRBD1 (6 bases). Trimming cost V 5 bases and J 10 bases, with 15 bases left between them. CDR3 length: 13 residues. CDR1 and CDR2 from the germline V gene are SGHVS and FQNEAQ. Here the CDR3 reads CASSMARGQPQHF. The CDR3 DNA reads TGTGCCAGCAGCATGGCCAGGGGACAACCCCAGCATTTT.

This chain links TRBV21-1 with TRBJ2-3; TRBD1 reflects the table's D call only, with no check against the DNA. TRBV21-1 is an annotated pseudogene. CDR3 length: 15 amino acids. CDR3 DNA: TGTGCTAACCATAGCCCGGGACAACCAAAAGATACGCAGTATTTT. Translating gives CANHSPGQPKDTQYF.

CDR3 DNA: TGCAGCGTTCGGACAGCCATGAACACTGAAGCTTTCTTT. Translated: CSVRTAMNTEAFF. The chain has TRBV29-1 and TRBJ1-1, with a weak D call TRBD1 (6 bases). The CDR3 runs 13 residues. The germline gives CDR1 SQVTM, CDR2 ANQGSEA. V lost 5 bases and J 0 bases, leaving 10 bases between the germline ends.

This sequence joins TRBV5-1 and TRBJ1-4, with 8 bases aligning to TRBD1. The CDR3 consists of 15 residues. Unmatched junction bases numbered 5, after V lost 0 bases and J lost 7 bases. Germline CDR1 SGHRS, CDR2 YFSETQ. Here the CDR3 reads CASSLADRAGEKLFF. DNA for the CDR3: TGCGCCAGCAGCTTGGCGGACAGGGCCGGTGAAAAACTGTTTTTT.

The V gene is TRBV7-9, the J gene TRBJ2-7; 9 bases are a match to TRBD2. Germline values: CDR1 SEHNR, CDR2 FQNEAQ (reference sequence). V shed 8 bases, J shed 3 bases, and the junction held 5 bases outside the gene matches. The CDR3 extends over 13 amino acids. CDR3 sequence (DNA): TGTGCCAGCCGTGGGCGGGAGGGCTACGAGCAGTACTTC. Protein: CASRGREGYEQYF.